This paragraph reports one T cell receptor (beta chain). The data were produced by immunoSEQ multiplex PCR, yet TCRdb's version contains in-frame clones alone and is incomplete. The table lists 22,000 or so clones, roughly 93% of them singletons. The entry originates in a study of T cell changes during pregnancy in multiple sclerosis. Germline V lookup: CDR1 SSHAT, CDR2 FNYEAQ (reference sequence). This CDR3 is 14 amino acids long. V lost 2 bases and J lost 6, with 13 bases in between. This chain connects TRBV7-7 to TRBJ1-2; TRBD1 is a possible D gene (5 bases). The TCR originated in a female donor with multiple sclerosis, enrolled in a pregnancy study. The starting material was CD8+ T cells from peripheral blood mononuclear cells, obtained in the third trimester of pregnancy. CDR3 protein: CASSLYQGIHGYTF. For the CDR3, the DNA is TGTGCCAGCAGCTTATATCAGGGAATCCATGGCTACACCTTC.